The T cell receptor beta chain described here comes from a study of shared clonotypes between healthy human individuals. Findings of the study overall: The generation probabilities recorded for non-shared clonotypes fell below those of clonotypes shared by all four donors.

As regards this clone: The target antigen is unknown.

Assay used: immunoSEQ multiplex PCR; TCRdb lists only in-frame clones, some missing. The sample includes a few million clones, approximately 94% of them seen just once. This CDR3 contains 15 residues. Germline V gives CDR1 SEHNR, CDR2 FQNEAQ (reference sequence). J gave up 2 bases and V 6 bases, and 9 bases lay outside the gene matches. Material: naive CD4+ T cells sorted from blood. Specified subset: CD45RA+ positively selected. The source is a man between 18 and 29 years old in good health. The chain recombines TRBV7-9 with TRBJ2-5, with 7 bases identical to TRBD1. The CDR3 sequence: CASSSPGTAQETQYF. The CDR3 DNA follows: TGTGCCAGCAGTTCCCCCGGGACAGCGCAAGAGACCCAGTACTTC.